Sequencing of this TCR beta chain was carried out in a study of T cells in Graves' hyperthyroidism and ophthalmopathy. It was RNA transcripts that yielded the amplified TCR beta CDR3 regions. The TCR CDR3 was amplified in a first-round RT-PCR using the HTBI primer set. TCRdb re-called the multiplex PCR reads with MiXCR, one entry per CDR3 protein. The table shows roughly 150,000 distinct CDR3 sequences, with just under 9.5% occurring only once. This clonotype was seen repeatedly, ten times or more. This CDR3 contains 12 residues. Germline CDR1 is DFQATT and CDR2 is SNEGSKA (reference sequence). V shed 4 bases and J shed 6 bases, with 11 bases lying between them.

The chain couples TRBV20-1 to TRBJ2-3, with D possibly called TRBD1 or TRBD2 (5 bases each). The clonotype comes from a woman aged 18 to 35 with Graves' hyperthyroidism that later progressed to Graves' ophthalmopathy. Input material: blood. CDR3 sequence reads: CSAKGPQDTQYF. The CDR3 DNA is TGCAGTGCTAAGGGACCCCAGGATACGCAGTATTTT.